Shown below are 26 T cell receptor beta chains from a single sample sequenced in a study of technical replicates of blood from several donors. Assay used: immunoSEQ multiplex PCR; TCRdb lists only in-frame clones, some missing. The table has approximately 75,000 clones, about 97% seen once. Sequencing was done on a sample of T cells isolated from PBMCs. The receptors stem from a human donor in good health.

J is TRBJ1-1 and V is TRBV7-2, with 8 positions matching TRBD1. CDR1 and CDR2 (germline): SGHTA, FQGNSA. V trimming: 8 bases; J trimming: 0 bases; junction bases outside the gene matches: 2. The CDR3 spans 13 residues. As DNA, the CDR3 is TGTGCCAGCGGACAGGGAGTGAACACTGAAGCTTTCTTT. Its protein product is CASGQGVNTEAFF.

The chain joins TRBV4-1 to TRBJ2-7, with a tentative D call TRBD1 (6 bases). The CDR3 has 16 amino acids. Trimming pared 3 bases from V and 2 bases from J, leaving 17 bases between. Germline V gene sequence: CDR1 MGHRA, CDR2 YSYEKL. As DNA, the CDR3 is TGCGCCAGCAGCCAGACAAGACAGGCCTCCCCCTACGAGCAGTACTTC. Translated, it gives CASSQTRQASPYEQYF.

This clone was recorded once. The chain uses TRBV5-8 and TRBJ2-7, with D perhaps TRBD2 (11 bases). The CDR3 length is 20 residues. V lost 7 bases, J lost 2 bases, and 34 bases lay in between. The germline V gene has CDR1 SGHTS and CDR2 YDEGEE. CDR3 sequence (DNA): TGTGCCAGCGAGATGGGACAGGGGATTCTAGCGGGAGGCCGTACCTACGAGCAGTACTTC. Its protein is CASEMGQGILAGGRTYEQYF.

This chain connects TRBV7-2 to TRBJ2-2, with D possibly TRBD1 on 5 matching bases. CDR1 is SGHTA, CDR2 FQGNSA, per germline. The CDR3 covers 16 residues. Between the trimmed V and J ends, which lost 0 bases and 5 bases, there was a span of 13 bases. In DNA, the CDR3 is TGTGCCAGCAGCTTAGCCAGGGATTTTTTAACCGGGGAGCTGTTTTTT. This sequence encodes CASSLARDFLTGELFF.

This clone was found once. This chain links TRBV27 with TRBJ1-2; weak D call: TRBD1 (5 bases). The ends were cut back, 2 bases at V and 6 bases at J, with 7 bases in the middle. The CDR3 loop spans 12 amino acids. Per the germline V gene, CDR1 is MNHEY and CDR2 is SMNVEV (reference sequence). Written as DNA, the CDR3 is TGTGCCAGCAGTTTAAAGGGGCATGGCTACACCTTC. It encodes CASSLKGHGYTF.

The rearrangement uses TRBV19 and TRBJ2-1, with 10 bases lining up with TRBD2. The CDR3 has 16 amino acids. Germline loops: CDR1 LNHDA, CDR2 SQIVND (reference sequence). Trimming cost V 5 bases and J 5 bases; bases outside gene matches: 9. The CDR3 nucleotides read TGTGCCAGTAGTTTTAATCCGGGACTAGCGAACAATGAGCAGTTCTTC. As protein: CASSFNPGLANNEQFF.

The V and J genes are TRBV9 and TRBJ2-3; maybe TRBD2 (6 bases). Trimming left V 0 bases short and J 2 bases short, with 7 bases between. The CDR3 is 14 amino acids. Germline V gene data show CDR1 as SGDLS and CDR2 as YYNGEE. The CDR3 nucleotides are TGTGCCAGCAGCGTAGGGGACTTCACAGATACGCAGTATTTT. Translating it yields CASSVGDFTDTQYF.

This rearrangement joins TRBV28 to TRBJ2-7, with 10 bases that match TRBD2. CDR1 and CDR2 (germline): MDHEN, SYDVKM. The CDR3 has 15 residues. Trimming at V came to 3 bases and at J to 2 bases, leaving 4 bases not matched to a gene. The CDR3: CASSFVGLATYEQYF. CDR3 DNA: TGTGCCAGCAGTTTCGTGGGACTAGCGACCTACGAGCAGTACTTC.

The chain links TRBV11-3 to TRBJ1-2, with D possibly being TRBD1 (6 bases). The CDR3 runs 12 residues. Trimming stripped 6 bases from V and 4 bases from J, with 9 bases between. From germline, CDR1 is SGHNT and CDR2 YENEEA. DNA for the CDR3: TGTGCCAGCAGTGGACAGCGCTATGGCTACACCTTC. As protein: CASSGQRYGYTF.

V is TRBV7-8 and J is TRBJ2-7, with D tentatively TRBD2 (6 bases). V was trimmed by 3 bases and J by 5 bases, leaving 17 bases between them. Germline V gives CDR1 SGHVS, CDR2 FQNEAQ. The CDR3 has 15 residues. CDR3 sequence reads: CASSFAEGPYNEQYF. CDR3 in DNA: TGTGCCAGCAGCTTCGCGGAGGGCCCTTACAACGAGCAGTACTTC.

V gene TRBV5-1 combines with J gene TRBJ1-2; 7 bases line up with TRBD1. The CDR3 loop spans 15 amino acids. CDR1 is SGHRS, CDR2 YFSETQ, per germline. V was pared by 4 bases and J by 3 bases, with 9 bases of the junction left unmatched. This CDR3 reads CASSDRQGPYYGYTF. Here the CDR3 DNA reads TGCGCCAGCAGCGATAGACAGGGACCCTACTATGGCTACACCTTC.

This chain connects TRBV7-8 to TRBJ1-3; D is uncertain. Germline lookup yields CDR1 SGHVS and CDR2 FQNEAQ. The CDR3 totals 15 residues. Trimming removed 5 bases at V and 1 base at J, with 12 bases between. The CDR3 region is CASSEAEFSGNTIYF. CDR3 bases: TGTGCCAGCAGCGAGGCGGAGTTTTCTGGAAACACCATATATTTT.

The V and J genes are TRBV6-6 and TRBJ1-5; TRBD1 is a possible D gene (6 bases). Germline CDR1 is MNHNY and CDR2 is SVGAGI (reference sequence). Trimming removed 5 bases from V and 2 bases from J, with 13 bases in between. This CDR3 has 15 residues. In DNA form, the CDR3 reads TGTGCCAGCAGTGACCGACAGGACGGCAATCAGCCCCAGCATTTT. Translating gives CASSDRQDGNQPQHF.

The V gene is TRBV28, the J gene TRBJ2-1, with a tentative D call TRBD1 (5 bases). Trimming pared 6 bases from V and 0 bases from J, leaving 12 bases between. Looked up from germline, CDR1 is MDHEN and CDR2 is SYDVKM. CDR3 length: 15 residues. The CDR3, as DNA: TGTGCCAGCAGGGGCGGACAAGGCTCCTACAATGAGCAGTTCTTC. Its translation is CASRGGQGSYNEQFF.

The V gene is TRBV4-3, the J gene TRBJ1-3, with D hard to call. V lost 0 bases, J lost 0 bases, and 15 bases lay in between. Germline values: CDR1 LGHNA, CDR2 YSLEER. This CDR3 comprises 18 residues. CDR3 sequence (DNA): TGCGCCAGCAGCCAAGACCCCCCTCTACCTAGCTCTGGAAACACCATATATTTT. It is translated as CASSQDPPLPSSGNTIYF.

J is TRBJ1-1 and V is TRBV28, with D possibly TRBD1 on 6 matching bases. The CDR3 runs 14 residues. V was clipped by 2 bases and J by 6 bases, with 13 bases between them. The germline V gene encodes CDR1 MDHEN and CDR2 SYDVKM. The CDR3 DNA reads TGTGCCAGCAGTTTAGCCCAGGGGAGAGCTGAAGCTTTCTTT. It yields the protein CASSLAQGRAEAFF.

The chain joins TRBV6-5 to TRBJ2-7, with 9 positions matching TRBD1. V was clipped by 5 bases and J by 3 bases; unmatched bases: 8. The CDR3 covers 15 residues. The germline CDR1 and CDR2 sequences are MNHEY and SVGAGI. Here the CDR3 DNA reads TGTGCCAGCAGTCGTTACAGGGGGCGTAACTACGAGCAGTACTTC. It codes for CASSRYRGRNYEQYF.

The DNA of the CDR3 is TGTGCCTGGCTAGCGGGAGCTAATGAGCAGTTCTTC. The encoded protein is CAWLAGANEQFF. The chain couples TRBV30 to TRBJ2-1; TRBD2 matches 10 bases. V was clipped by 5 bases and J by 7 bases; unmatched bases: 2. This CDR3 spans 12 amino acids. Germline CDR1 is GTSNPN and CDR2 is SVGIG (reference sequence).

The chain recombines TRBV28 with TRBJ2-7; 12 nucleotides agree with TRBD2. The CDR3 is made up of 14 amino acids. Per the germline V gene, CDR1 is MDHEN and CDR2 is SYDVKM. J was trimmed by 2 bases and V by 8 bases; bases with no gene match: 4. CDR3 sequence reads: CASGSSGRAYEQYF. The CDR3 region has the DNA TGTGCCAGCGGATCTAGCGGGAGGGCCTACGAGCAGTACTTC.

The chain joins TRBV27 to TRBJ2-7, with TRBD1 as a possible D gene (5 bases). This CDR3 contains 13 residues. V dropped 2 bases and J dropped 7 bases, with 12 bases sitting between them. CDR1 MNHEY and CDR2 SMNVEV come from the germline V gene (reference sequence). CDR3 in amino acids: CASSLRPRAEQYF. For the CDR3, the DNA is TGTGCCAGCAGTTTAAGACCCAGGGCTGAGCAGTACTTC.

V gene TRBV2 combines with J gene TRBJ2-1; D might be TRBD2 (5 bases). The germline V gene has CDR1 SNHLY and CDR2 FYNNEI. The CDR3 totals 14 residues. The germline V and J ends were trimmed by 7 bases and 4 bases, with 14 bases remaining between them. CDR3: CASMGVPLYNEQFF. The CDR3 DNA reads TGTGCCAGCATGGGAGTGCCCCTATACAATGAGCAGTTCTTC. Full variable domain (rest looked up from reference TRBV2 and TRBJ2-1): EPEVTQTPSHQVTQMGQEVILRCVPISNHLYFYWYRQILGQKVEFLVSFYNNEISEKSEIFDDQFSVERPDGSNFTLKIRSTKLEDSAMYFCASMGVPLYNEQFFGPGTRLTVL.

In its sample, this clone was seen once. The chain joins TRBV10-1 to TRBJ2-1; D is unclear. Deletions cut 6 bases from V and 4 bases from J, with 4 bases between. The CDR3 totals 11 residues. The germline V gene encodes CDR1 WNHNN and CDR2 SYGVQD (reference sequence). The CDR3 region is CASSGYNEQFF. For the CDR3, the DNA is TGCGCCAGCAGCGGGTACAATGAGCAGTTCTTC.

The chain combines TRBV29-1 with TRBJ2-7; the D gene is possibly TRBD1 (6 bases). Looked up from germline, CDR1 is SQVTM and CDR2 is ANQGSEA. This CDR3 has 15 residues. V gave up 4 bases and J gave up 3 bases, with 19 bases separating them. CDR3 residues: CSVVSLGASRYEQYF. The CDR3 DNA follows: TGCAGCGTTGTAAGTTTGGGGGCGTCCCGCTACGAGCAGTACTTC.

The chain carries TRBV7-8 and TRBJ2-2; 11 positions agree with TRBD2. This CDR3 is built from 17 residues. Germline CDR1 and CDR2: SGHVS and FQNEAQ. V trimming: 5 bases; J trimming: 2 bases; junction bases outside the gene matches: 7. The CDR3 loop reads CASSVQTSGINTGELFF. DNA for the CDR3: TGTGCCAGCAGCGTCCAGACTAGCGGGATAAACACCGGGGAGCTGTTTTTT. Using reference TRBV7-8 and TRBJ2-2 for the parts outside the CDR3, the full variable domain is GAGVSQSPRYKVAKRGQDVALRCDPISGHVSLFWYQQALGQGPEFLTYFQNEAQLDKSGLPSDRFFAERPEGSVSTLKIQRTQQEDSAVYLCASSVQTSGINTGELFFGEGSRLTVL.

DNA of the CDR3: TGTGCCAGCAGTCTAGGGGGTTTTGCCCCAGGGGAGCAGTTCTTC. Its translation: CASSLGGFAPGEQFF. This chain uses TRBV5-6 with TRBJ2-1; D possibly corresponds to TRBD1 (6 bases). The CDR3 covers 15 residues. V was shortened by 5 bases and J by 10 bases, with 22 bases between the two germline ends. Germline V gene data show CDR1 as SGHDT and CDR2 as YYEEEE. The entire variable domain, with the rest obtained from reference TRBV5-6 and TRBJ2-1, is as follows: DAGVTQSPTHLIKTRGQQVTLRCSPKSGHDTVSWYQQALGQGPQFIFQYYEEEERQRGNFPDRFSGHQFPNYSSELNVNALLLGDSALYLCASSLGGFAPGEQFFGPGTRLTVL.

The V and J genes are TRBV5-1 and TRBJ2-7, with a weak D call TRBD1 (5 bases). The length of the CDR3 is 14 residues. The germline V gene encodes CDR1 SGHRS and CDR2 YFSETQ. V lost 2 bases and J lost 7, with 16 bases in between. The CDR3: CASSLSRVAREQYF. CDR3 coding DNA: TGCGCCAGCAGCTTAAGCAGGGTGGCGAGGGAGCAGTACTTC.